The T cell receptor beta chain described here comes from a study of shared clonotypes between healthy human individuals. Overall study findings and caveats: The researchers took only blood, and tissue repertoires probably look different.

Regarding this clone: Its antigen remains unidentified.

Sequenced by immunoSEQ multiplex PCR; TCRdb stores in-frame clones only, minus some. Of about 680,000 clones in the sample, just over 90% were seen once. This CDR3 is 15 amino acids long. From germline, CDR1 is MGHRA and CDR2 YSYEKL. Trimming removed 4 bases from V and 11 bases from J; junction bases left unmatched: 10. Selected positively for CCR7 and CD45RO-negative, naive CD8 cells excluded terminally differentiated effector memory CD45RA+ cells. Sequencing was done on a sample of naive CD8+ T cells sorted from blood. J is TRBJ2-3 and V is TRBV4-1, with TRBD2 matching 12 bases. This sequence originates from a man aged 25 to 40 in good health. CDR3 sequence: CASSRLAGERDGQYF. The CDR3 region has the DNA TGCGCCAGCAGCCGACTAGCGGGAGAACGGGATGGGCAGTATTTT.